Sequencing of this T cell receptor beta chain was carried out in a study of blood T cell repertoires in COVID-19 (TCRdb year 2020). Regarding the study in general: Collaborator samples came from the United States, Italy and Spain and covered acute and convalescent phases of COVID-19. The material from the prospective study consisted of cDNA or gDNA derived from T cells, B-cell-depleted T cells, or PBMCs. Subjects who had been exposed to COVID-19, were actively infected with it, or had recovered from it provided the deeply sampled blood TCRbeta repertoires that made up the dataset. The repertoires were released in a freely available public database meant as a resource for research on the immune response to SARS-CoV-2. The samples were drawn from the first 160 participants of the ongoing ImmuneRACE study and from 1,254 subjects provided by 6 global collaborators. Nearly every sample came with metadata listing a de-identified subject ID, COVID-19 status, age in years and sex. Where HLA class I and class II types were available, the types were taken from metadata supplied by the sample provider, not from assay-based typing.

One collaborating source in Seattle enrolled patients while the patients were actively infected and followed the patients over time throughout the course of disease. Whole blood was collected in K2EDTA tubes by collaborating institutions according to the institutions' own protocols. For TCRbeta analysis, collaborators shipped samples in one of three forms: frozen whole blood, isolated PBMCs, or DNA extracted from either of those sample types. Results and caveats for the whole study, not just this receptor: The quantity of clinical and demographic metadata differed by source and by participant and was supplied without curation.

About this clone: The antigen it recognizes is unknown. The input lacks base qualities; no much larger clone sits a single base away.

Trimmed from V: 5 bases; trimmed from J: 5 bases; junction bases lacking a gene match: 5. The CDR3 runs 14 amino acids, cysteine and phenylalanine included. The entry retains the CDR3 DNA only, 42 bases that are in frame from base 1. The germline V gene (reference sequence) sets CDR1 to PRHDT and CDR2 to FYEKMQ. TCRbeta CDR3 regions were amplified from genomic DNA using the immunoSEQ Assay, a bias-controlled multiplex PCR. From the authors' description of their analysis: The number of nucleated cells in each sample was estimated by amplification of reference gene primers within the assay. To quantify the absolute abundance of each unique TCRbeta CDR3 rearrangement, sequence reads were collapsed and filtered. For each sample, productive Simpson clonality was calculated as the square root of Simpson's diversity index across productive rearrangements. Here the immuneACCESS table is served through TCRdb, limited to in-frame sequences with V and J called. Missing clones are a known gap in these copies; in checked studies unresolved V genes cover under half, and the rest lacks a known reason. V, J and clone size were drawn from that table, and D and trimming were deduced from the DNA. The sample records under 250,000 clones, approximately 90% of which are singletons. The ten largest make up 11% of the sample.

Sequenced material: peripheral blood. The rearranged segments are TRBV13 and TRBJ2-5; the junction holds 10 bases that match TRBD1. This sequence originates from a man aged 50-59 years with COVID-19, enrolled during active disease. The CDR3 reads CASSPGQGRETQYF. The DNA is TGTGCCAGCAGCCCGGGACAGGGGAGGGAGACCCAGTACTTC.